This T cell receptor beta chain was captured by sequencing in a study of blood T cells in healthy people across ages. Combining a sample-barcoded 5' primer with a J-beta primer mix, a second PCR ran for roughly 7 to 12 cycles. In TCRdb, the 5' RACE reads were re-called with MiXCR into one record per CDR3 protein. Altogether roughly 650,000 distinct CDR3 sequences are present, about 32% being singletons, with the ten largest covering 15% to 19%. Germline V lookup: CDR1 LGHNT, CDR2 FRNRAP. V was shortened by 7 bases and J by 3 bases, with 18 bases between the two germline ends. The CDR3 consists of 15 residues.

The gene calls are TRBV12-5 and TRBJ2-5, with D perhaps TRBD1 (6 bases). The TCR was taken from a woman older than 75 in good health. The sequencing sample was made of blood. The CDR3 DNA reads TGTGCTAGTGTTCGCCCCGACAGGAAGAAAGAGACCCAGTACTTC. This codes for CASVRPDRKKETQYF.